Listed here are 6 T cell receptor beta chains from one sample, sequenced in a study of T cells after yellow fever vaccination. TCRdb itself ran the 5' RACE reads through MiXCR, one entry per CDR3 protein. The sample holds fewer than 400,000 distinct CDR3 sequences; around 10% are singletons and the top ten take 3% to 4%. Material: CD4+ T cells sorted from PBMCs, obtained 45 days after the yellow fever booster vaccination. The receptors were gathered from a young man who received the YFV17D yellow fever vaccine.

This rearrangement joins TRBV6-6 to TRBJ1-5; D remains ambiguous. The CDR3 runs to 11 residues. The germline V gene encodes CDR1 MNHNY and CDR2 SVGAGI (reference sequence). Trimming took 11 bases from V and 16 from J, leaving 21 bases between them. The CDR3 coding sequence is TGTGCCGCTTTCTCCGGGCCAGCCCGACATTTT. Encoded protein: CAAFSGPARHF.

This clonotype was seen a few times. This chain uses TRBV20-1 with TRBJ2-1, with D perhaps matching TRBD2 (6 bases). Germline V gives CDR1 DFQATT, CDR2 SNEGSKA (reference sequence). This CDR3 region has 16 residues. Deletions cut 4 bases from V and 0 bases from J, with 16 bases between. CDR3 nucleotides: TGCAGTGCTAAAGGAGGGTCGCGCGGCTCCTACAATGAGCAGTTCTTC. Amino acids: CSAKGGSRGSYNEQFF.

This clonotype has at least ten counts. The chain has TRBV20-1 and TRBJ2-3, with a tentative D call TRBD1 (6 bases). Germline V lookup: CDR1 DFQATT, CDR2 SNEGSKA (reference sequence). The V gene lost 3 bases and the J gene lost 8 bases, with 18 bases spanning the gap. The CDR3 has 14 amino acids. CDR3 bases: TGCAGTGCTAGCCAGGGGTGGGGATTAAGTACGCAGTATTTT. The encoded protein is CSASQGWGLSTQYF.

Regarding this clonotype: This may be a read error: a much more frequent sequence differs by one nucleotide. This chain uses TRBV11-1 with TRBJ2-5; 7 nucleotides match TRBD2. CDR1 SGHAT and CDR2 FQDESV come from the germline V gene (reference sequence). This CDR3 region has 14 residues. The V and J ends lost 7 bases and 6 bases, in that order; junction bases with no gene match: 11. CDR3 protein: CASIESSSGQTQYF. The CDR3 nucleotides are TGTGCCAGCATCGAATCTTCTAGCGGACAGACCCAGTACTTC.

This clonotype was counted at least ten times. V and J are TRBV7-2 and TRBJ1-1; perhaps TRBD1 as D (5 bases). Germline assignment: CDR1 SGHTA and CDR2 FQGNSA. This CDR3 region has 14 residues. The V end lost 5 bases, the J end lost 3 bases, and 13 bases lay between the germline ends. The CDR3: CASSPRRGDTEAFF. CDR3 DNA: TGTGCCAGCAGCCCGAGGCGGGGGGACACTGAAGCTTTCTTT.

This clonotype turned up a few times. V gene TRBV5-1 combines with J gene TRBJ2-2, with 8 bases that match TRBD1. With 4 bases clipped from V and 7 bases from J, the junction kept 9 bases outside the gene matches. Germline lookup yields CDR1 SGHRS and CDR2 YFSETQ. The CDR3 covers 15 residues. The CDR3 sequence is CASSLMTGDDGELFF. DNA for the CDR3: TGCGCCAGCAGCCTCATGACAGGGGATGACGGGGAGCTGTTTTTT.